Following are 18 T cell receptor beta chains from one sample sequenced in a study of T-cell memory formation after mild COVID-19. One entry per CDR3 protein results from TCRdb running MiXCR on the 5' RACE reads. The profile covers approximately 340,000 distinct CDR3 sequences, with about an eighth appearing a single time and about 20% taken by the ten largest. Sequencing was done on a sample of PBMCs or a T cell subset sorted from them (not recorded which). These TCRs come from a man aged 18 to 30 who had mild COVID-19 (a few samples of this study predate the infection). Cell type and time point are not known.

The genes are TRBV7-2 and TRBJ2-7; D gene unclear. The CDR3 spans 15 residues. The germline gives CDR1 SGHTA, CDR2 FQGNSA. V shed 1 base and J shed 4 bases, with 14 bases lying between them. In DNA, the CDR3 is TGTGCCAGCAGCTTAGTACCCGTCGGCCCTTACGAGCAGTACGTC. This encodes CASSLVPVGPYEQYV.

This clonotype was seen many times. This chain connects TRBV7-2 to TRBJ2-3; 10 bases are a match to TRBD2. Looked up from germline, CDR1 is SGHTA and CDR2 is FQGNSA. The CDR3 extends over 15 amino acids. The ends lost 5 bases at V and 8 bases at J; junction bases unmatched: 10. CDR3 region: CASSPPGLARGTQYF. CDR3 nucleotides: TGTGCCAGCAGCCCCCCGGGACTAGCGCGCGGTACGCAGTATTTT.

The table lists this clonotype with many counts. The rearrangement links TRBV29-1 to TRBJ1-1, with D hard to call. Germline V gene lookup returns CDR1 SQVTM and CDR2 ANQGSEA. The length of the CDR3 is 12 residues. Trimming left V 4 bases short and J 6 bases short, with 12 bases between. The CDR3 is CSVGTQDAEAFF. CDR3 DNA: TGCAGCGTTGGGACCCAGGACGCTGAAGCTTTCTTT.

J is TRBJ2-1 and V is TRBV27; D is undetermined. The germline gives CDR1 MNHEY, CDR2 SMNVEV (reference sequence). CDR3 length: 16 residues. V was trimmed by 2 bases and J by 0 bases, leaving 11 bases between them. The CDR3 region is CASSLGMWSSYNEQFF. The CDR3 nucleotides are TGTGCCAGCAGTTTAGGAATGTGGAGCTCCTACAATGAGCAGTTCTTC.

This chain connects TRBV4-3 to TRBJ2-5; the match to TRBD2 covers 7 bases. J was trimmed by 2 bases and V by 0 bases; bases with no gene match: 3. Germline CDR1 is LGHNA and CDR2 is YSLEER. This CDR3 is built from 15 residues. This CDR3 is CASSQDGTTQETQYF. CDR3 nucleotides: TGCGCCAGCAGCCAAGATGGGACTACGCAAGAGACCCAGTACTTC.

The table lists this clonotype with a few counts. The chain employs TRBV5-5 and TRBJ1-5; the D is unclear. The CDR3 sequence is 15 residues long. Germline CDR1 reads SGHKS; CDR2 reads YYEKEE (reference sequence). Trimming removed 0 bases from V and 4 bases from J, with 11 bases in between. DNA for the CDR3: TGTGCCAGCAGCTTGGATCCACAGACTAATCAGCCCCAGCATTTT. It specifies CASSLDPQTNQPQHF.

This CDR3 is CSARDPGREQYV. DNA for the CDR3: TGCAGTGCTAGAGATCCGGGGAGGGAGCAGTACGTC. The chain joins TRBV20-1 to TRBJ2-7; weak D call: TRBD2 (6 bases). From germline, CDR1 is DFQATT and CDR2 SNEGSKA (reference sequence). This CDR3 region has 12 residues. Between the trimmed V and J ends, which lost 0 bases and 7 bases, there was a span of 10 bases.

This clonotype was recorded only once. The chain joins TRBV7-9 to TRBJ1-3; D possibly corresponds to TRBD1 (5 bases). This CDR3 contains 14 residues. Germline CDR1 SEHNR, CDR2 FQNEAQ (reference sequence). The V and J ends lost 1 base and 2 bases respectively, with 6 bases between them. Here the CDR3 DNA reads TGTGCCAGCAGCTTAGAGGGGCCTGGAAACACCATATATTTT. It specifies CASSLEGPGNTIYF.

The chain has TRBV6-2 or TRBV6-3 and TRBJ2-2; D perhaps matches TRBD1 (7 bases). From germline, CDR1 is MNHEY and CDR2 SVGEGT. V was pared by 0 bases and J by 3 bases, with 14 bases between. The CDR3 loop spans 17 amino acids. The CDR3 protein is CASSYSMEGADTGELFF. The CDR3 coding sequence is TGTGCCAGCAGTTACTCGATGGAGGGGGCGGACACCGGGGAGCTGTTTTTT.

This clonotype occurred a few times. The chain carries TRBV10-3 and TRBJ1-2, with a tentative D call TRBD1 (6 bases). Looked up from germline, CDR1 is ENHRY and CDR2 is SYGVKD. CDR3 size: 13 residues. Trimming cost V 2 bases and J 6 bases, with 10 bases left between them. The CDR3 spells CAISERDTDGYTF. CDR3 DNA sequence: TGTGCCATCAGTGAGAGGGACACCGATGGCTACACCTTC.

This chain joins TRBV6-5 and TRBJ2-7; 8 nucleotides align to TRBD1. This CDR3 contains 15 residues. J gave up 3 bases and V 3 bases, and 7 bases lay outside the gene matches. The germline gives CDR1 MNHEY, CDR2 SVGAGI. CDR3 loop: CASSYGTGQSYEQYF. The CDR3 DNA reads as TGTGCCAGCAGTTATGGGACAGGACAAAGCTACGAGCAGTACTTC.

This clonotype has just a few counts. The rearrangement joins TRBV20-1 to TRBJ1-1; the D is unclear. This CDR3 spans 14 amino acids. Germline V gene data show CDR1 as DFQATT and CDR2 as SNEGSKA (reference sequence). V lost 0 bases, J lost 6 bases, and 14 bases lay in between. CDR3 region: CSARDPSQYAEAFF. CDR3 DNA: TGCAGTGCTAGAGACCCGAGCCAATACGCTGAAGCTTTCTTT.

V gene TRBV7-7 combines with J gene TRBJ2-5; TRBD2 matches 9 bases. The germline V gene has CDR1 SSHAT and CDR2 FNYEAQ (reference sequence). Trimming removed 4 bases from V and 5 bases from J; junction bases left unmatched: 5. The CDR3 loop spans 14 amino acids. The CDR3 region is CASSSGLAKETQYF. In nucleotides, the CDR3 is TGTGCCAGCAGCTCGGGACTAGCAAAGGAGACCCAGTACTTC.

At least ten counts were recorded for this clonotype. The rearrangement links TRBV29-1 to TRBJ2-4; possibly TRBD2 for D (7 bases). Trimming removed 3 bases from V and 0 bases from J, with 18 bases in between. Germline lookup yields CDR1 SQVTM and CDR2 ANQGSEA. This CDR3 has 17 amino acids. The CDR3 sequence is CSVEDPRRGAAKNIQYF. The CDR3 region has the DNA TGCAGCGTTGAGGACCCTCGTCGGGGGGCAGCCAAAAACATTCAGTACTTC.

The sample holds a few counts of this clonotype. The rearrangement joins TRBV7-9 to TRBJ1-5; D not resolved. The CDR3 is 12 residues long. V gave up 10 bases and J gave up 4 bases, with 11 bases separating them. Germline loops: CDR1 SEHNR, CDR2 FQNEAQ (reference sequence). In DNA form, the CDR3 reads TGTGCCATCAGTCTGGGGAATCAGCCCCAGCATTTT. It translates to CAISLGNQPQHF. The whole variable domain, filled in from reference TRBV7-9 and TRBJ1-5, reads DTGVSQNPRHKITKRGQNVTFRCDPISEHNRLYWYRQTLGQGPEFLTYFQNEAQLEKSRLLSDRFSAERPKGSFSTLEIQRTEQGDSAMYLCAISLGNQPQHFGDGTRLSIL.

V usage is TRBV11-2 and J usage is TRBJ2-3; 7 bases match TRBD1. This CDR3 has 16 amino acids. Germline trimming cut 4 bases from V and 5 bases from J; bases unmatched to any gene: 12. Germline-derived CDR1 and CDR2 are SGHAT and FQNNGV. The CDR3 here is CASSSLRVGGGDTQYF. The CDR3 nucleotides are TGTGCCAGCAGCTCGCTGAGGGTAGGGGGCGGAGATACGCAGTATTTT.

The rearrangement uses TRBV6-4 and TRBJ2-3; D might be TRBD2 (5 bases). V lost 6 bases to trimming and J lost 6 bases, with 13 bases between them. CDR3 length: 13 residues. Germline V gene lookup returns CDR1 MRHNA and CDR2 SNTAGT. The CDR3: CASRRAKVDTQYF. The CDR3 DNA sequence: TGTGCCAGCAGGAGGGCCAAAGTGGATACGCAGTATTTT.

This clonotype was found a few times. The chain has TRBV27 and TRBJ2-2; D gene unclear. This CDR3 is 14 amino acids long. The germline V gene has CDR1 MNHEY and CDR2 SMNVEV (reference sequence). V was trimmed by 6 bases and J by 1 base, leaving 9 bases between them. Written as DNA, the CDR3 is TGTGCCAGCAGGCCTCTGGGGAACACCGGGGAGCTGTTTTTT. Protein: CASRPLGNTGELFF.